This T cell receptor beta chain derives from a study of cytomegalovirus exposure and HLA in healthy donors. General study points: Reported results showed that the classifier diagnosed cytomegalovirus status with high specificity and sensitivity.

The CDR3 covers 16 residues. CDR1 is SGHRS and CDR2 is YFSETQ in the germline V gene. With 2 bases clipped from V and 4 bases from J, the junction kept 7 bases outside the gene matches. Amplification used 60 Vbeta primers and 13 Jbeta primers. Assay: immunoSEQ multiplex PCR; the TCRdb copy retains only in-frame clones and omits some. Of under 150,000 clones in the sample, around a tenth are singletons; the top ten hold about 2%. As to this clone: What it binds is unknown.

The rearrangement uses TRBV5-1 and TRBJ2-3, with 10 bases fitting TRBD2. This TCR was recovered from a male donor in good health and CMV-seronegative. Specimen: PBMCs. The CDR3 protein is CASSLRSSGRPDTQYF. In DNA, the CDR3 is TGCGCCAGCAGCTTAAGGTCTAGCGGGAGACCAGATACGCAGTATTTT.